The clone carrying this T cell receptor (beta chain) occurred a few times. Full-length variable regions came from constant-region reverse primers plus semi-nested Nested Universal Primer A PCR. TCRdb used MiXCR to reprocess the 5' RACE reads, holding one entry per CDR3 protein. Seen here are about 64,000 distinct CDR3 sequences, 20% to 25% observed once, and the top ten hold more than 2.5%. In germline, CDR1 is SGHRS, CDR2 YFSETQ. This CDR3 region has 14 residues. Trimming cost V 0 bases and J 5 bases, with 10 bases left between them. The receptor was isolated from a female donor with breast cancer. The sequenced sample was memory CD4+ T cells sorted from a lymph node. Subset defined: memory CD4+ T cells, CD4+CD45RO+CD25-. The chain links TRBV5-1 to TRBJ2-3; D perhaps matches TRBD2 (6 bases). This CDR3 reads CASSLAGLLDTQYF. Here the CDR3 DNA reads TGCGCCAGCAGCTTGGCGGGACTTCTAGATACGCAGTATTTT.